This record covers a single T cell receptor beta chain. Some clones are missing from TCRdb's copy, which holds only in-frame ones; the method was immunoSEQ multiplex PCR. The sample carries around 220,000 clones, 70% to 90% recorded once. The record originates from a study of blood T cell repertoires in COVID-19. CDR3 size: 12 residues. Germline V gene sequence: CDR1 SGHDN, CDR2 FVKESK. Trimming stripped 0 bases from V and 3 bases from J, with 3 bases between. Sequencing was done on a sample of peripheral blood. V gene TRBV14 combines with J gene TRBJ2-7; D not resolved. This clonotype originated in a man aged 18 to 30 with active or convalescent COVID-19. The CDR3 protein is CASSQDYYEQYF. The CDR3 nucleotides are TGTGCCAGCAGCCAAGATTACTACGAGCAGTACTTC. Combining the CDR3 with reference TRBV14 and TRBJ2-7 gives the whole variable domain EAGVTQFPSHSVIEKGQTVTLRCDPISGHDNLYWYRRVMGKEIKFLLHFVKESKQDESGMPNNRFLAERTGGTYSTLKVQPAELEDSGVYFCASSQDYYEQYFGPGTRLTVT.